Shown below are 5 T cell receptor beta chains from a single sample sequenced in a study of cytomegalovirus exposure and HLA in healthy donors. The PCR employed 60 Vbeta primers together with 13 Jbeta primers. Data came from immunoSEQ multiplex PCR; TCRdb stores just in-frame clones and leaves some out. In the table there are over 150,000 clones, around 85% of which are singletons. Sequenced input: PBMCs. These receptors originate from a middle-aged man in good health and CMV-seronegative.

The CDR3 coding sequence is TGTGCCAGCAGTAGGGACTGGGAAGAGACCCAGTACTTC. This translates into CASSRDWEETQYF. The rearrangement joins TRBV6-5 to TRBJ2-5; perhaps TRBD2 as D (6 bases). The CDR3 spans 13 residues. CDR1 and CDR2 from the germline V gene are MNHEY and SVGAGI. Trimming removed 5 bases at V and 3 bases at J, with 10 bases between.

This chain joins TRBV5-1 and TRBJ2-5; 11 positions match TRBD2. The CDR3 is 16 residues long. V was pared by 4 bases and J by 0 bases, with 5 bases of the junction left unmatched. CDR1 is SGHRS, CDR2 YFSETQ, per germline. CDR3 sequence (DNA): TGCGCCAGCAGCCCCCTAGCGGGGGGCAACCAAGAGACCCAGTACTTC. Translating it yields CASSPLAGGNQETQYF.

This clone was counted a few times. The chain has TRBV19 and TRBJ1-4, with D possibly TRBD1 on 6 matching bases. With 5 bases removed from V and 4 bases from J, the gap between germline ends came to 14 bases. CDR3 length: 15 residues. The germline V gene encodes CDR1 LNHDA and CDR2 SQIVND (reference sequence). CDR3 in amino acids: CASSLGQSHNEKLFF. CDR3 nucleotides: TGTGCCAGTAGTCTTGGACAGTCCCATAATGAAAAACTGTTTTTT.

For this clone: One end of the junction is discordant with germline, which a read error may explain. The V call is TRBV29-1, the J call TRBJ2-7, with 9 bases that match TRBD1. This CDR3 spans 14 amino acids. Germline V gene lookup returns CDR1 SQVTM and CDR2 ANQGSEA. The chain's CDR3 is CSVSGQGRTYEQYF. CDR3 DNA sequence: TGCAGCGTTTCCGGACAGGGGCGCACCTACGAGCAGTATTTC.

The rearrangement joins TRBV9 to TRBJ1-1, with D hard to call. V gave up 0 bases and J gave up 2 bases, with 11 bases separating them. From germline, CDR1 is SGDLS and CDR2 YYNGEE. The CDR3 sequence is 15 residues long. CDR3 nucleotide sequence: TGTGCCAGCAGCGTAGGATTCCGCAGAAACACTGAAGCTTTCTTT. It encodes CASSVGFRRNTEAFF.